This T cell receptor beta chain is drawn from a study of human versus mouse CDR3 diversity and MHC coevolution. Germline-derived CDR1 and CDR2 are SGHVS and FNYEAQ. The CDR3 totals 16 residues. With 5 bases clipped from V and 6 bases from J, the junction kept 10 bases outside the gene matches. Overall study results and limits: Human CDR3s averaged more deletions and insertions than mouse CDR3s.

Note on this clone: Its antigen is unknown.

Clones were read by immunoSEQ multiplex PCR, and TCRdb kept only the in-frame ones, dropping some. Of roughly 81,000 clones in the sample, roughly 95% were seen once. Naive CD4 T cells, CD45RO-negative and CD62L-positive, were flow-sorted from PBMCs. The receptor was isolated from a person aged 25 to 69 in good health. The rearrangement uses TRBV7-6 and TRBJ1-4, with 9 bases that match TRBD1. The sample consisted of naive CD4+ T cells from blood. Specified subset: CD45RO-negative CD62L-positive naive CD4 T cells. CDR3: CASSAQNRGQDEKLFF. As DNA, the CDR3 is TGTGCCAGCAGCGCTCAAAACAGGGGGCAGGATGAAAAACTGTTTTTT.